The T cell receptor (beta chain) under discussion was sequenced for a study of PD-L1 blockade in urothelial cancer. Sequenced by immunoSEQ multiplex PCR; TCRdb stores in-frame clones only, minus some. The table includes around 53,000 clones, roughly 84% detected once. Between 1 and 8 samples per patient were obtained, pretreatment and on-treatment. CDR3 length equals 12 residues. Germline V gives CDR1 LNHDA, CDR2 SQIVND (reference sequence). The V end was cut by 5 bases, the J end by 9 bases, with 11 bases between. The sequenced sample was PBMCs, obtained around atezolizumab (anti-PD-L1) treatment. The chain joins TRBV19 to TRBJ2-1; no clear D. This TCR was recovered from a man in his forties with urothelial cancer. CDR3 sequence reads: CASSPYGGEQFF. Here the CDR3 DNA reads TGTGCCAGTAGTCCGTACGGCGGTGAGCAGTTCTTC.